This is a list of T cell receptor beta chains from one sample in a study of STAT5B mutations in CD4+ large granular lymphocyte leukemia. Measured with immunoSEQ multiplex PCR; TCRdb has only the in-frame clones, and not every one. The data show tens of thousands of clones, with 75% to 85% seen just once and approximately 3.8% held by the top ten. What was sequenced was CD4+ T cells from blood buffy coats. Source of these receptors: a human donor in good health. Both conserved end residues are part of each CDR3. A D gene is named only where the DNA matches it firmly. Expanded clones get a size class; other rows say once, few or many, or leave the size out.

TRBJ2-7	NA	TRBV5-1	NA	TGCGCCAGCAGCTTCAATCGGGGTTCCTACGAGCAGTACTTC	CASSFNRGSYEQYF
TRBJ2-4	NA	TRBV11-2	NA	TGTGCCAGCAGCTTTCCCGCAGGGAGCAAAAACATTCAGTACTTC	CASSFPAGSKNIQYF
TRBJ2-3	TRBD1	TRBV7-8	NA	TGTGCCAGCAGCTGGCCCAAGGACAGGGGGCCCACAGATACGCAGTATTTT	CASSWPKDRGPTDTQYF
TRBJ1-3	NA	TRBV7-6	NA	TGTGATTGGCTTTATCAAGGGAACACCATATATTTT	CDWLYQGNTIYF
TRBJ2-5	NA	TRBV5-1	NA	TGCGCCAGCAGGTTCGACAGTGGCCGAGAGACCCAGCACTTC	CASRFDSGRETQHF
TRBJ2-1	NA	TRBV7-2	NA	TGTGCCAGCAGCTTGGGGCGGGAATACAATGAGCAGTTCTTC	CASSLGREYNEQFF
TRBJ1-2	TRBD1	TRBV11-3	NA	TGTGCCAGCAGTCCAGGGACAGGGGGCGACTATGGCTACACCTTC	CASSPGTGGDYGYTF
TRBJ1-2	TRBD1	TRBV7-9	NA	TGTGCCAGCAGGGAGGGGGCAGGGAATGGCTACACCTTC	CASREGAGNGYTF
TRBJ2-2	NA	TRBV6-1	few	TGTGCCAGCAGGCTTGACAACGGAGGCTCCGGGGAGCTGTTTTTT	CASRLDNGGSGELFF
TRBJ2-6	TRBD1	TRBV19	once	TGTGCCAGTACGGGCAGGGGGAGTGAAGGGGCCAACGTCCTGACTTTC	CASTGRGSEGANVLTF
TRBJ1-5	TRBD1	TRBV27	NA	TGTGCCAGCAGTCAGGGGGCAGGCAATCAGCCCCAGCATTTT	CASSQGAGNQPQHF
TRBJ2-1	NA	TRBV11-3	NA	TGTGCCAGCAGCTTAACGGGGGACCCTTCCTACAATGAGCAGTTCTTC	CASSLTGDPSYNEQFF
TRBJ2-7	NA	TRBV6-1	once	TGTGCCAGCACCTTTGGGCCATCCTACGAGCAGTACTTC	CASTFGPSYEQYF
TRBJ1-6	NA	TRBV28	NA	TGTGCCAGCATTGGGACAATCTATAATTCACCCCTCCACTTT	CASIGTIYNSPLHF
TRBJ2-7	NA	TRBV11-1	NA	TGTGCCAGCAGCTCCGACGGGCTAAGCTCCTACGAGCAGTACTTC	CASSSDGLSSYEQYF
TRBJ2-7	NA	TRBV7-6	once	TGTGCCAGCAGCTTAGATTCCCGGGGAGGGGGCGAGCAGTACTTC	CASSLDSRGGGEQYF
TRBJ1-1	TRBD1	TRBV18	NA	TGTGCCAGCTCAAGGCCGGGACAGTCCATGGGGAACACTGAAGCTTTCTTT	CASSRPGQSMGNTEAFF
TRBJ2-3	NA	TRBV19	NA	TGTGCCAGTAGTATAGCGGGGCTTACAATAAGCACAGATACGCAGTATTTT	CASSIAGLTISTDTQYF
TRBJ2-7	NA	TRBV4-3	once	TGCGCCAGCAGCCAAGCAACAGGGATCTCCTACGAGCAGTACTTC	CASSQATGISYEQYF
TRBJ2-7	NA	TRBV9	NA	TGTGCCAGCAGCGTAGCGGGCCACTCCTACGAGCAGTACTTC	CASSVAGHSYEQYF
TRBJ1-5	NA	TRBV7-2	NA	TGTGCCAGCAGCTTAGACCTAAATCAGCCCCAGCATTTT	CASSLDLNQPQHF
TRBJ2-1	NA	TRBV9	NA	TGTGCCAGCAGCCCCCGTGGGAGAGGCGAGCAGTTCTTC	CASSPRGRGEQFF
TRBJ1-5	NA	TRBV7-8	NA	TGTGCCAGCAGCGGCTCCAGGGGTGCGGGTCAGCCCCAGCATTTT	CASSGSRGAGQPQHF
TRBJ1-1	NA	TRBV19	NA	TGTGCCAGTATAGGAGCATTTGAAGCTTTCTTT	CASIGAFEAFF
TRBJ1-5	NA	TRBV2	NA	TGTGCTAGCAGTGGACAGATAAATCAGCCCCAGCATTTT	CASSGQINQPQHF
TRBJ1-1	NA	TRBV30	NA	TGTGCCTGGAGGTTGGGGAACACTGAAGCTTTCTTT	CAWRLGNTEAFF
TRBJ1-6	NA	TRBV6-4	NA	TGTGCCAGCCGTCCCAGGGACCCTGGGGTCTGTAATTCACCCCTCCACTTT	CASRPRDPGVCNSPLHF
TRBJ2-7	TRBD1	TRBV18	few	TGTGCCAGCTCACCGGGACAGACCTACGAGCAGTACTTC	CASSPGQTYEQYF
TRBJ2-7	NA	TRBV28	NA	TGTGCCAGCAGTAATACAGGACGGAAGTACTTC	CASSNTGRKYF
TRBJ1-5	NA	TRBV28	NA	TGTGCCAGCAGTGTAGCCCTTGGGAGCAATCAGCCCCAGCATTTT	CASSVALGSNQPQHF